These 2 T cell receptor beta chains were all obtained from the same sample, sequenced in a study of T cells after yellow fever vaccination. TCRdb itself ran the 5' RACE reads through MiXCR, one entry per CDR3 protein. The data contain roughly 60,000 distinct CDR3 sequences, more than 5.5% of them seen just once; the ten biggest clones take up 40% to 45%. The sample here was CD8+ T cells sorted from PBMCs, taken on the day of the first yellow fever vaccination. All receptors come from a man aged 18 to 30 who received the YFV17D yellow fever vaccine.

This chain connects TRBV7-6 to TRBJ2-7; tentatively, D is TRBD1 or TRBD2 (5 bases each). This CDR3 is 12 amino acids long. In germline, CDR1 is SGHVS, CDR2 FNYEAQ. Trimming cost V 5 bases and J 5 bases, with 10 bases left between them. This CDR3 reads CASSTGPNEQYF. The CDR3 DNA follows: TGTGCCAGCAGCACGGGACCCAACGAGCAGTACTTC.

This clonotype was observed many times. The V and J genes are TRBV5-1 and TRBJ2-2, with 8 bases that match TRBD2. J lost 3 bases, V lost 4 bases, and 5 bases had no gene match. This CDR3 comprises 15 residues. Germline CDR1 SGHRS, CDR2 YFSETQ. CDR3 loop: CASSLRTSHTGELFF. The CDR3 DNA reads TGCGCCAGCAGCCTACGGACTAGCCACACCGGGGAGCTGTTTTTT.